Listed below are T cell receptor beta chains from one sample, sequenced in a study of OX40 agonist ivuxolimab in advanced cancers. The method was immunoSEQ multiplex PCR; TCRdb's version includes in-frame clones alone and lacks a portion of them. The sample holds some 70,000 clones; approximately 80% are singletons and the top ten take 8.2%. The input for sequencing was CD4+ or CD8+ T cells sorted from blood, taken in a trial of the OX40 agonist ivuxolimab. The receptors shown here come from an adult with an advanced solid tumor such as melanoma, head and neck, liver or kidney cancer. CDR3s include the opening cysteine and the closing phenylalanine or tryptophan. The D gene is left open where the match is weak. Not every row has a clone size; where given, it reads once, few, many or a size class.

cdr3_aa cdr3_nt v_call clone_size j_call d_call
CASSKAAASGDQETQYF TGTGCCAGCAGCAAAGCTGCCGCTAGCGGGGACCAAGAGACCCAGTACTTC TRBV21-1 - TRBJ2-5 -
CASSFMREGPYEQYF TGTGCCAGCAGTTTCATGAGGGAAGGTCCCTACGAGCAGTACTTC TRBV27 once TRBJ2-7 -
CATGRGMNTEAFF TGTGCCACTGGGAGGGGAATGAACACTGAAGCTTTCTTT TRBV19 - TRBJ1-1 -
CASTPVDKYNSPLHF TGTGCCAGCACCCCAGTCGACAAGTATAATTCACCCCTCCACTTT TRBV2 - TRBJ1-6 -
CASSARLAYNEQFF TGTGCCAGCAGTGCCAGGTTGGCGTACAATGAGCAGTTCTTC TRBV2 once TRBJ2-1 -
CASSRETGRGNTIYF TGTGCCAGCAGCCGAGAGACAGGGCGTGGAAACACCATATATTTT TRBV4-2 - TRBJ1-3 TRBD1
CATGIGGQSYEQYF TGTGCCACCGGGATCGGGGGGCAATCCTACGAGCAGTACTTC TRBV19 few TRBJ2-7 -
CASSKGGGGAREKLFF TGTGCCAGCAGCAAAGGAGGCGGGGGGGCCAGGGAAAAACTGTTTTTT TRBV7-8 - TRBJ1-4 -
CASGLDAGKEGELFF TGTGCTAGTGGTTTAGATGCAGGGAAGGAGGGGGAGCTGTTTTTT TRBV12-5 - TRBJ2-2 -
CASSVEGATYNEQFF TGTGCCAGCAGCGTTGAAGGGGCGACCTACAATGAGCAGTTCTTC TRBV9 - TRBJ2-1 -
CASSPKWDSIYEQYF TGTGCCAGCAGCCCTAAATGGGACAGTATCTACGAGCAGTACTTC TRBV4-2 - TRBJ2-7 TRBD1
CASSVDSRGEKLFF TGTGCCAGCAGCGTAGACTCGAGGGGTGAAAAACTGTTTTTT TRBV9 - TRBJ1-4 -
CAWSPRASGRGANEQFF TGTGCCTGGAGTCCACGGGCTAGCGGGAGGGGGGCTAATGAGCAGTTCTTC TRBV30 medium-sized TRBJ2-1 TRBD2
CASAPRQNSNQPQHF TGCGCCAGCGCCCCGAGACAGAATAGCAATCAGCCCCAGCATTTT TRBV4-1 few TRBJ1-5 -
CASRDRGEAGANVLTF TGTGCCAGCAGAGACAGGGGGGAGGCTGGGGCCAACGTCCTGACTTTC TRBV5-4 - TRBJ2-6 TRBD1
CASSPRQGAAEQYF TGTGCCAGCAGCCCCAGACAGGGGGCCGCCGAGCAGTACTTC TRBV11-1 once TRBJ2-7 TRBD1
CASNNRGPNTEAFF TGTGCCAGCAACAACAGGGGGCCGAACACTGAAGCTTTCTTT TRBV6-1 - TRBJ1-1 TRBD1
CASSFGSGNEQFF TGTGCCAGCAGTTTTGGTAGCGGCAATGAGCAGTTCTTC TRBV28 - TRBJ2-1 -
CASSHIWDTSTDTQYF TGTGCCAGCAGCCACATTTGGGATACTAGCACAGATACGCAGTATTTT TRBV11-2 - TRBJ2-3 -
CASSLVGSQETQYF TGCGCCAGCAGCTTGGTAGGGAGTCAAGAGACCCAGTACTTC TRBV5-1 once TRBJ2-5 -
CASRGPGATGPYGYTF TGTGCCAGCAGGGGCCCCGGAGCGACAGGCCCCTATGGCTACACCTTC TRBV6-6 once TRBJ1-2 -
CASSDTAEKLFF TGTGCCAGCAGCGACACAGCTGAAAAACTGTTTTTT TRBV7-2 - TRBJ1-4 -
CASSQDSRTSGSADTQYF TGCGCCAGCAGCCAAGATTCAAGGACTAGCGGGAGTGCAGATACGCAGTATTTT TRBV4-3 - TRBJ2-3 TRBD2
CATREDRDRGGEKLFF TGTGCCACGCGTGAAGACCGGGACAGGGGAGGTGAAAAACTGTTTTTT TRBV10-3 - TRBJ1-4 TRBD1